A single sample gave rise to the 30 T cell receptor beta chains below, sequenced in a study of T cell changes during pregnancy in multiple sclerosis. Measured with immunoSEQ multiplex PCR; TCRdb has only the in-frame clones, and not every one. The sample consists of roughly 57,000 clones, roughly 90% of them appearing once. Sequences were derived from CD8+ T cells from peripheral blood mononuclear cells, sampled before pregnancy. Every receptor here comes from a female donor with multiple sclerosis, enrolled in a pregnancy study.

This clone was observed at least ten times. The rearrangement joins TRBV4-2 to TRBJ1-2, with 11 bases that match TRBD1. V was clipped by 0 bases and J by 6 bases; unmatched bases: 6. CDR3 length: 16 residues. CDR1 LGHNA and CDR2 YNFKEQ come from the germline V gene. In DNA form, the CDR3 reads TGTGCCAGCAGCCAAGATCGGATGGGACAGGGGGATGGCTACACCTTC. Encoded protein: CASSQDRMGQGDGYTF.

The rearrangement uses TRBV10-3 and TRBJ2-7; TRBD1 is a possible D gene (5 bases). CDR3 length equals 15 residues. V gave up 3 bases and J gave up 2 bases, with 14 bases separating them. The germline CDR1 and CDR2 sequences are ENHRY and SYGVKD. CDR3 bases: TGTGCCATCAGTGACACAGGTCTTCTCCCCTACGAGCAGTACTTC. Translating it yields CAISDTGLLPYEQYF.

This clone is a singleton in its sample. The chain employs TRBV6-5 and TRBJ1-2; D may be TRBD1 (5 bases). The germline V gene encodes CDR1 MNHEY and CDR2 SVGAGI. The CDR3 loop spans 16 amino acids. V lost 2 bases and J lost 9, with 22 bases in between. The CDR3 DNA follows: TGTGCCAGCAGTTACCGGGGGGGGAGGGGAACTCGGAGCTACACCTTC. Translation gives CASSYRGGRGTRSYTF.

The chain is built from TRBV6-5 and TRBJ1-3; D is unresolved. The CDR3 contains 12 residues. V lost 6 bases, J lost 4 bases, and 7 bases lay in between. Germline values: CDR1 MNHEY, CDR2 SVGAGI. Here the CDR3 DNA reads TGTGCCAGCAGCTCTCTGGGAAACACCATATATTTT. Its protein product is CASSSLGNTIYF.

The chain employs TRBV7-2 and TRBJ1-2; D is unclear. V lost 1 base to trimming and J lost 4 bases, with 13 bases between them. The CDR3 runs 15 residues. The V gene's germline CDR1 is SGHTA and CDR2 FQGNSA. CDR3 region: CASSLDSLGGYGYTF. The CDR3 nucleotides are TGTGCCAGCAGCTTAGACTCGCTGGGAGGCTATGGCTACACCTTC.

The chain uses TRBV7-2 and TRBJ2-1; TRBD2 matches 12 bases. The length of the CDR3 is 15 residues. Unmatched junction bases numbered 0, after V lost 4 bases and J lost 2 bases. Germline CDR1 reads SGHTA; CDR2 reads FQGNSA. The CDR3 loop is CASSSSGGAYNEQFF. CDR3 DNA sequence: TGTGCCAGCAGCTCTAGCGGGGGGGCCTACAATGAGCAGTTCTTC.

V usage is TRBV9 and J usage is TRBJ2-3; 9 bases agree with TRBD2. The CDR3 runs 16 residues. Germline lookup yields CDR1 SGDLS and CDR2 YYNGEE. Losses at the gene ends were 0 bases for V and 3 bases for J; bases not matched to a gene: 5. The CDR3 is CASSVEGGGVTDTQYF. In DNA form, the CDR3 reads TGTGCCAGCAGCGTAGAGGGCGGGGGGGTGACAGATACGCAGTATTTT.

V gene TRBV6-1 combines with J gene TRBJ2-5, with 11 bases identical to TRBD2. The V gene's germline CDR1 is MNHNS and CDR2 SASEGT. The V gene end was trimmed by 7 bases and the J gene end by 10 bases; junction bases not matched to a gene: 11. The CDR3 is 14 residues long. CDR3 residues: CASIIAGGDGDQYF. DNA of the CDR3: TGTGCCAGCATAATAGCGGGGGGGGACGGGGACCAGTACTTC.

The chain couples TRBV6-4 to TRBJ2-6, with D unresolved. V shed 0 bases and J shed 0 bases, with 6 bases lying between them. Germline values: CDR1 MRHNA, CDR2 SNTAGT. CDR3 length: 16 residues. This CDR3 reads CASSDSSTSGANVLTF. DNA of the CDR3: TGTGCCAGCAGTGACTCATCTACCTCTGGGGCCAACGTCCTGACTTTC.

The chain employs TRBV7-2 and TRBJ1-2, with D unresolved. CDR1 and CDR2 (germline): SGHTA, FQGNSA. The V and J ends lost 5 bases and 8 bases respectively, with 9 bases between them. The CDR3 sequence is 11 residues long. CDR3 DNA sequence: TGTGCCAGCAGCCCCCGTAAAGGCTACACCTTC. This encodes CASSPRKGYTF.

This sequence joins TRBV11-3 and TRBJ1-1, with a possible D match to TRBD1 (5 bases). Looked up from germline, CDR1 is SGHNT and CDR2 is YENEEA. Trimming took off 6 bases at V and 1 base at J, with 9 bases between the two ends. The CDR3 consists of 13 residues. This CDR3 is CASSPGQNTEAFF. Here the CDR3 DNA reads TGTGCCAGCAGTCCCGGACAGAACACTGAAGCTTTCTTT.

This chain uses TRBV5-1 with TRBJ1-6; 7 bases are a match to TRBD1. There are 15 residues in the CDR3. The germline gives CDR1 SGHRS, CDR2 YFSETQ. V shed 0 bases and J 4 bases; nucleotides not matched to a gene: 1. The CDR3 DNA is TGCGCCAGCAGCTTGGGGGACAGATATAATTCACCCCTCCACTTT. It encodes CASSLGDRYNSPLHF.

This chain uses TRBV27 with TRBJ1-2; possibly TRBD1 for D (6 bases). The germline V gene has CDR1 MNHEY and CDR2 SMNVEV (reference sequence). The V and J ends lost 5 bases and 4 bases respectively, with 11 bases between them. This CDR3 contains 13 residues. The CDR3 region is CASSPGQFYGYTF. Here the CDR3 DNA reads TGTGCCAGCAGTCCCGGACAGTTCTATGGCTACACCTTC.

V gene TRBV2 combines with J gene TRBJ2-2; 7 bases line up with TRBD1. This CDR3 contains 16 residues. V shed 10 bases and J 3 bases; nucleotides not matched to a gene: 14. Germline CDR1 is SNHLY and CDR2 is FYNNEI. In DNA, the CDR3 is TGTGCCACCGAACTACTAGACAGGGTGGACACCGGGGAGCTGTTTTTT. Amino acid sequence: CATELLDRVDTGELFF.

This chain joins TRBV27 and TRBJ2-7; maybe TRBD2 (5 bases). Germline CDR1 and CDR2: MNHEY and SMNVEV (reference sequence). This CDR3 contains 16 residues. V was trimmed by 1 base and J by 2 bases, leaving 15 bases between them. The chain's CDR3 is CASSLWYELGPYEQYF. CDR3 in DNA: TGTGCCAGCAGTTTATGGTATGAACTAGGTCCCTACGAGCAGTACTTC.

The V and J genes are TRBV5-8 and TRBJ1-2; D perhaps matches TRBD1 (5 bases). Per germline, CDR1 SGHTS and CDR2 YDEGEE. The CDR3 runs 13 residues. Trimming pared 2 bases from V and 4 bases from J, leaving 9 bases between. CDR3 protein: CASSFGGGYGYTF. In DNA form, the CDR3 reads TGTGCCAGCAGCTTCGGGGGAGGCTATGGCTACACCTTC. The complete variable domain, with remaining parts taken from reference TRBV5-8 and TRBJ1-2, reads EAGVTQSPTHLIKTRGQQATLRCSPISGHTSVYWYQQALGLGLQFLLWYDEGEERNRGNFPPRFSGRQFPNYSSELNVNALELEDSALYLCASSFGGGYGYTFGSGTRLTVV.

The rearrangement links TRBV7-2 to TRBJ2-2; 7 bases match TRBD2. The V and J ends lost 5 bases and 1 base, in that order; junction bases with no gene match: 4. CDR3 length: 15 residues. In germline, CDR1 is SGHTA, CDR2 FQGNSA. CDR3 residues: CASSPTGGNTGELFF. Written as DNA, the CDR3 is TGTGCCAGCAGCCCAACGGGGGGGAACACCGGGGAGCTGTTTTTT.

The chain uses TRBV13 and TRBJ2-1, with 8 bases fitting TRBD2. The V and J ends lost 2 bases and 8 bases, in that order; junction bases with no gene match: 8. Germline V gene lookup returns CDR1 PRHDT and CDR2 FYEKMQ (reference sequence). CDR3 size: 15 residues. This CDR3 is CASSLPSGGRDEQFF. CDR3 bases: TGTGCCAGCAGCTTACCCAGCGGGGGCCGGGATGAGCAGTTCTTC.

The chain uses TRBV4-1 and TRBJ2-2; 9 bases align to TRBD1. After removal of 4 bases from V and 5 bases from J, the junction contained 11 bases not matched to a gene. This CDR3 has 17 amino acids. Germline values: CDR1 MGHRA, CDR2 YSYEKL. The CDR3: CASSPFGGQGGTGELFF. CDR3 DNA: TGCGCCAGCAGCCCCTTTGGGGGACAGGGCGGGACCGGGGAGCTGTTTTTT.

This sequence joins TRBV9 and TRBJ2-5; weak D call: TRBD2 (6 bases). With 0 bases removed from V and 5 bases from J, the gap between germline ends came to 11 bases. The CDR3 sequence is 14 residues long. Germline loops: CDR1 SGDLS, CDR2 YYNGEE. CDR3 residues: CASSVAQEGETQYF. The CDR3 region has the DNA TGTGCCAGCAGCGTAGCTCAGGAGGGGGAGACCCAGTACTTC. Full variable domain (rest looked up from reference TRBV9 and TRBJ2-5): DSGVTQTPKHLITATGQRVTLRCSPRSGDLSVYWYQQSLDQGLQFLIQYYNGEERAKGNILERFSAQQFPDLHSELNLSSLELGDSALYFCASSVAQEGETQYFGPGTRLLVL.

V and J are TRBV11-1 and TRBJ2-2; TRBD1 matches at 10 bases. V lost 4 bases to trimming and J lost 5 bases; unmatched junction nucleotides: 4. CDR1 is SGHAT, CDR2 FQDESV, per germline (reference sequence). The CDR3 has 15 residues. The CDR3 nucleotides read TGTGCCAGCAGCTCGGACAGGGGGTGGACCGGGGAGCTGTTTTTT. Translation: CASSSDRGWTGELFF.

This chain links TRBV28 with TRBJ2-7; a possible D gene is TRBD2 (6 bases). The CDR3 extends over 14 amino acids. V lost 6 bases to trimming and J lost 5 bases, with 17 bases between them. The germline V gene has CDR1 MDHEN and CDR2 SYDVKM. CDR3 in amino acids: CASSPAGSAHEQYF. The CDR3 DNA reads as TGTGCCAGCAGCCCGGCGGGGTCTGCCCACGAGCAGTACTTC. The complete variable domain, with remaining parts taken from reference TRBV28 and TRBJ2-7, reads DVKVTQSSRYLVKRTGEKVFLECVQDMDHENMFWYRQDPGLGLRLIYFSYDVKMKEKGDIPEGYSVSREKKERFSLILESASTNQTSMYLCASSPAGSAHEQYFGPGTRLTVT.

The genes are TRBV4-2 and TRBJ1-4, with 9 bases that match TRBD1. This CDR3 is 16 amino acids long. Germline lookup yields CDR1 LGHNA and CDR2 YNFKEQ. Trimming took 0 bases from V and 5 from J; bases not matched to a gene: 4. CDR3 in amino acids: CASSQESGTGNEKLFF. CDR3 sequence (DNA): TGTGCCAGCAGCCAAGAATCGGGGACAGGGAATGAAAAACTGTTTTTT.

This CDR3 is CASSSRQGYTGELFF. The CDR3 nucleotides are TGTGCCAGCAGCTCGCGACAGGGGTACACCGGGGAGCTGTTTTTT. The chain combines TRBV7-7 with TRBJ2-2; 8 positions match TRBD1. Per the germline V gene, CDR1 is SSHAT and CDR2 is FNYEAQ (reference sequence). J lost 3 bases, V lost 4 bases, and 4 bases had no gene match. The CDR3 totals 15 residues.

The CDR3, as DNA: TGTGCCAGCAGCTTATCTTCCCAAGAGACCCAGTACTTC. This encodes CASSLSSQETQYF. The genes are TRBV7-9 and TRBJ2-5, with D uncertain. CDR1 and CDR2 from the germline V gene are SEHNR and FQNEAQ (reference sequence). The ends were cut back, 2 bases at V and 1 base at J, with 5 bases in the middle. CDR3 length: 13 residues.

The chain recombines TRBV4-3 with TRBJ1-1; 8 nucleotides match TRBD1. The CDR3 is 15 residues long. Trimming took 0 bases from V and 5 from J; bases not matched to a gene: 5. The germline gives CDR1 LGHNA, CDR2 YSLEER. CDR3 nucleotide sequence: TGCGCCAGCAGCCAAGACCAGGGGGCGAGGACTGAAGCTTTCTTT. Amino acids: CASSQDQGARTEAFF.

The chain uses TRBV9 and TRBJ1-2; perhaps TRBD1 as D (6 bases). Germline CDR1 and CDR2: SGDLS and YYNGEE. The CDR3 spans 14 residues. Trimming cost V 3 bases and J 8 bases, with 17 bases left between them. The CDR3 loop reads CASSGSGGARGYTF. The CDR3 DNA reads as TGTGCCAGCAGCGGCTCTGGGGGGGCGAGGGGCTACACCTTC.

The chain has TRBV5-1 and TRBJ1-5; D remains unclear. This CDR3 spans 15 amino acids. The germline V gene has CDR1 SGHRS and CDR2 YFSETQ. The germline V and J ends were trimmed by 7 bases and 0 bases, with 14 bases remaining between them. The CDR3 coding sequence is TGCGCCAGCGAGGGAGTGAAGTTTAGCAATCAGCCCCAGCATTTT. Its translation is CASEGVKFSNQPQHF.

This clone was observed a few times. The chain employs TRBV25-1 and TRBJ1-1; the match to TRBD1 covers 9 bases. With 8 bases clipped from V and 6 bases from J, the junction kept 4 bases outside the gene matches. The CDR3 has 12 residues. CDR1 and CDR2 from the germline V gene are MGHDK and SYGVNS. In DNA, the CDR3 is TGTGCCAGCCTGGGACAGGGACCTGAAGCTTTCTTT. It yields the protein CASLGQGPEAFF.

V and J are TRBV5-1 and TRBJ1-2; 7 bases map to TRBD1. This CDR3 has 15 amino acids. The V gene end was trimmed by 4 bases and the J gene end by 2 bases; junction bases not matched to a gene: 8. Germline CDR1 reads SGHRS; CDR2 reads YFSETQ. The CDR3 sequence is CASSQQGTDNYGYTF. The DNA for the CDR3 is TGCGCCAGCAGCCAACAGGGGACCGACAACTATGGCTACACCTTC.